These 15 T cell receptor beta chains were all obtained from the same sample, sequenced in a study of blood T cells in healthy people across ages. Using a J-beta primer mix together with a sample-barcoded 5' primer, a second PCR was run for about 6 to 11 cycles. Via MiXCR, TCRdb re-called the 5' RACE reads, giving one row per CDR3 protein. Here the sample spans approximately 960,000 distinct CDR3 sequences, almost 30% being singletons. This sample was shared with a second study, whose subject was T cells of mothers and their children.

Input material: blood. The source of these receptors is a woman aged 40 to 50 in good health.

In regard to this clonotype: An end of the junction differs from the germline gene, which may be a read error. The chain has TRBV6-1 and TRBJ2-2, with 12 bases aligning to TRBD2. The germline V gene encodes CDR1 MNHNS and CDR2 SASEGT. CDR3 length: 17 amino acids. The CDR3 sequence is CARSLRLAGVTTGELFF. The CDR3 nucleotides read TGTGCCCGCAGTCTGCGACTAGCGGGGGTTACCACCGGGGAGCTGTTTTTT.

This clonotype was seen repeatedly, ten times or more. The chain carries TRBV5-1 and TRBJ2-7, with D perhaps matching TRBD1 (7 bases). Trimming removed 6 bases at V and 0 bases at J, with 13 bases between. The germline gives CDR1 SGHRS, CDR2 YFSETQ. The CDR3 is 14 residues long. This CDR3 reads CASNWRDSSYEQYF. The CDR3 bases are TGCGCCAGCAATTGGAGGGACAGCTCCTACGAGCAGTACTTC.

The CDR3 sequence is CASSQHLRTDTQYF. CDR3 sequence (DNA): TGTGCCAGCAGTCAACATCTCCGCACAGATACGCAGTATTTT. V is TRBV2 and J is TRBJ2-3; D gene uncertain. Germline V gene data show CDR1 as SNHLY and CDR2 as FYNNEI. Trimming cost V 5 bases and J 1 base, with 10 bases left between them. The CDR3 is 14 amino acids.

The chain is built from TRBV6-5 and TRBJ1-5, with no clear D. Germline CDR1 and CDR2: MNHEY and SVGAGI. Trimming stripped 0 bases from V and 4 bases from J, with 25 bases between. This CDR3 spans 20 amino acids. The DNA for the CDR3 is TGTGCCAGCAGTTACTCTATTTTGAGGGTCGGACGGCGGGAAAATCAGCCCCAGCATTTT. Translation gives CASSYSILRVGRRENQPQHF.

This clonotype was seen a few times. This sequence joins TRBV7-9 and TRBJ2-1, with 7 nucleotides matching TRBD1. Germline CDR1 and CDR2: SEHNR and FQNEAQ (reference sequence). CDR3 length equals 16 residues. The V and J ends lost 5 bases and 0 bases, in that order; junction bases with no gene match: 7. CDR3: CASSPGQVSSYNEQFF. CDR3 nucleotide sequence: TGTGCCAGCAGCCCTGGACAGGTCAGCTCCTACAATGAGCAGTTCTTC.

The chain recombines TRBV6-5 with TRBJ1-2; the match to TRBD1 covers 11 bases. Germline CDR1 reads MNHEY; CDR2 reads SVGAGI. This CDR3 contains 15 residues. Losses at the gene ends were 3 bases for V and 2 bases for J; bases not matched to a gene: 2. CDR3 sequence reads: CASSYGTGGNYGYTF. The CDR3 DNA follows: TGTGCCAGCAGTTATGGGACAGGGGGGAACTATGGCTACACCTTC.

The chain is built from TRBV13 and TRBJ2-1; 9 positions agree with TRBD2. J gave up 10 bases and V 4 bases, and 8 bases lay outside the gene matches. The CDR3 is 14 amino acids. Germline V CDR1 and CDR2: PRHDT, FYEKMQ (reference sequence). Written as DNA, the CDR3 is TGTGCCAGCAGCTCCCGTAGCGGGGGCTTAGAGCAGTTCTTC. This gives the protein CASSSRSGGLEQFF.

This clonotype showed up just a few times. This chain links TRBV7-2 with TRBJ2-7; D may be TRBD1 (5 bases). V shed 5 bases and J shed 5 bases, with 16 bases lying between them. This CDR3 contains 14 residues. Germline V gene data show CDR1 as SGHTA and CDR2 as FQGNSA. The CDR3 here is CASSPPGFRNEQYF. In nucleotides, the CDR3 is TGTGCCAGCAGCCCACCAGGGTTCCGGAACGAGCAGTACTTC.

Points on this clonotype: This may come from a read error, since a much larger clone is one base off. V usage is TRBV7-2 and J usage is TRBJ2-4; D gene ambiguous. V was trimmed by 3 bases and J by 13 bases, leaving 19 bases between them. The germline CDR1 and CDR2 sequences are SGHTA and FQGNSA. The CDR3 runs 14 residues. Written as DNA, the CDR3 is TGTGCCAGCAGCTTTCTACAGAGCTCCTACGGGCAGTACTTC. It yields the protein CASSFLQSSYGQYF.

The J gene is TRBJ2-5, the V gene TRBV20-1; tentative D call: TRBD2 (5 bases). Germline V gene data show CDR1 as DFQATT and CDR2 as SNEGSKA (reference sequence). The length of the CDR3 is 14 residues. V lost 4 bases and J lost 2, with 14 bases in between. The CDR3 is CSATTMSGQETQYF. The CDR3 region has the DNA TGCAGTGCTACGACGATGAGCGGTCAAGAGACCCAGTACTTC.

This chain's CDR3 is CASLHTDTQYF. As DNA, the CDR3 is TGTGCCAGCTTACACACAGATACGCAGTATTTT. V gene TRBV6-6 combines with J gene TRBJ2-3; D not certain. Per the germline V gene, CDR1 is MNHNY and CDR2 is SVGAGI (reference sequence). The ends were cut back, 8 bases at V and 2 bases at J, with 5 bases in the middle. The CDR3 loop spans 11 amino acids.

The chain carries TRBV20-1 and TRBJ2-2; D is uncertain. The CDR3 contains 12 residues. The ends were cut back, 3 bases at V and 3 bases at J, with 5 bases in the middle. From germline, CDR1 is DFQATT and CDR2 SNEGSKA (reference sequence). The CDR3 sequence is CSASQDTGELFF. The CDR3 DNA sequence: TGCAGTGCTAGTCAGGACACCGGGGAGCTGTTTTTT.

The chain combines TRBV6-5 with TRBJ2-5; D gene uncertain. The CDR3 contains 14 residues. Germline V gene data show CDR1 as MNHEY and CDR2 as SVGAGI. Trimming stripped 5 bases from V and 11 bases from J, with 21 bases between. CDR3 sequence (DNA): TGTGCCAGCAGTCCTTCTTCAGTCTACAATGAGCAGTACTTC. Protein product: CASSPSSVYNEQYF.

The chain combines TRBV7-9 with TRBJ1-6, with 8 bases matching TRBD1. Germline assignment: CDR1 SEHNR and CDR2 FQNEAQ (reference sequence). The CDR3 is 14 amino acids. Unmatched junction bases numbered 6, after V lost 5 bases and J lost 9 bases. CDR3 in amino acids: CASSLGTGRSPLHF. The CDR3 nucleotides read TGTGCCAGCAGCCTCGGGACAGGCCGTTCACCCCTCCACTTT.

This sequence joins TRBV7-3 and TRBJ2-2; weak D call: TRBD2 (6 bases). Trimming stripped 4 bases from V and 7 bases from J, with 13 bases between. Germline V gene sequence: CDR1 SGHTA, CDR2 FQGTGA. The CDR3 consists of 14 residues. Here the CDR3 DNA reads TGTGCCAGCAGCTCCGGCGGGGTGGGCGGGGAGCTGTTTTTT. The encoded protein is CASSSGGVGGELFF.